This T cell receptor (beta chain) was observed in a study of cytomegalovirus exposure and HLA in healthy donors. The CDR3 spans 16 residues. Germline loops: CDR1 LGHNA, CDR2 YSLEER. The V and J ends lost 4 bases and 5 bases, in that order; junction bases with no gene match: 7. Libraries were prepared by immunoSEQ multiplex PCR; TCRdb keeps only in-frame clonotypes and omits some of them. The sample lists approximately 270,000 clones; about 90% were seen once. Of note for this clone: Its antigen is undetermined.

General study points: In vitro, three CMV-associated chains proved specific for CMV antigens.

The J gene is TRBJ2-3, the V gene TRBV4-3; 12 bases are a match to TRBD2. Sequencing input: PBMCs. This clonotype was obtained from a man aged 18 to 30 in good health and CMV-seropositive. The CDR3 DNA is TGCGCCAGCAGCCGGCGGACTAGCGGGAATCAAGATACGCAGTATTTT. Its translation is CASSRRTSGNQDTQYF.